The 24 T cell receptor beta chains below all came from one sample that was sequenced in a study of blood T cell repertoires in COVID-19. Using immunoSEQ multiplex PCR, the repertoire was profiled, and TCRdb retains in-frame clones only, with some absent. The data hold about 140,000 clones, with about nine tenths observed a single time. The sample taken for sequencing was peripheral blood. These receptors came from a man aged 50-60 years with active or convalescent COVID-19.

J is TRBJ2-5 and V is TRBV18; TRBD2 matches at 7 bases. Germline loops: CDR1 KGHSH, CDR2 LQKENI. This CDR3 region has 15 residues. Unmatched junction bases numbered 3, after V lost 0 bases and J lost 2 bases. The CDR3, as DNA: TGTGCCAGCTCACCACCCGGGGGAGGGCAAGAGACCCAGTACTTC. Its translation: CASSPPGGGQETQYF.

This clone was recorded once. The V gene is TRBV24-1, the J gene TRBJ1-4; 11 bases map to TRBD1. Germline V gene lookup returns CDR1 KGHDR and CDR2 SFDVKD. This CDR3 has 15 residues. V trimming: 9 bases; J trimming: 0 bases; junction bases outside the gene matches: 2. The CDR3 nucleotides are TGTGCCACCCAGGGACAGGGGGCAACTAATGAAAAACTGTTTTTT. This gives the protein CATQGQGATNEKLFF.

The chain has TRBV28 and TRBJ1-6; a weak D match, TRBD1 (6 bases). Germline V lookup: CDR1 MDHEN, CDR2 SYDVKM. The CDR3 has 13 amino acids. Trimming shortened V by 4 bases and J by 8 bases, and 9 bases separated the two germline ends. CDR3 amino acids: CASSSRGYSPLHF. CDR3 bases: TGTGCCAGCAGTTCAAGGGGGTATTCACCCCTCCACTTT.

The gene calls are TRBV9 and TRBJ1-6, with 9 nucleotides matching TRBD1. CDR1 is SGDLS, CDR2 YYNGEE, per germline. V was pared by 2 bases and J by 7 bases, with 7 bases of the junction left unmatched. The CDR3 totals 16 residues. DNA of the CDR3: TGTGCCAGCAGCGTGGACCCACAGGGGGCGAATTCACCCCTCCACTTT. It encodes CASSVDPQGANSPLHF.

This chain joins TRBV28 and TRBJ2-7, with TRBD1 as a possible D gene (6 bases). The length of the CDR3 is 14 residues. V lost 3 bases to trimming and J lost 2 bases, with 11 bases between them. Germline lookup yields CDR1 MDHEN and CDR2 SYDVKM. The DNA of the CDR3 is TGTGCCAGCAGTTTGATGACAGGAGCCTACGAGCAGTACTTC. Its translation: CASSLMTGAYEQYF. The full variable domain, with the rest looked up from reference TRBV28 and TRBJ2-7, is DVKVTQSSRYLVKRTGEKVFLECVQDMDHENMFWYRQDPGLGLRLIYFSYDVKMKEKGDIPEGYSVSREKKERFSLILESASTNQTSMYLCASSLMTGAYEQYFGPGTRLTVT.

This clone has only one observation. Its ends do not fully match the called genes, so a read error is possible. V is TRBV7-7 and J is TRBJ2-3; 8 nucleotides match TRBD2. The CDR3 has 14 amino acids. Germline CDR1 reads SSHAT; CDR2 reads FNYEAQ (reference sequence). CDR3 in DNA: TGTGCTAGCAGCGTCGCGGGGGGCGCAGATACGCAGTATTTT. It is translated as CASSVAGGADTQYF.

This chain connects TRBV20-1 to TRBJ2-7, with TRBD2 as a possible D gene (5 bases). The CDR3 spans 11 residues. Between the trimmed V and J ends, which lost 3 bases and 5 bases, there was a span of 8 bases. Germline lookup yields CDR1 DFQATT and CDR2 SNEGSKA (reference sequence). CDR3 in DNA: TGCAGTGCTAGGCCCGGGAACGAGCAGTACTTC. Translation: CSARPGNEQYF.

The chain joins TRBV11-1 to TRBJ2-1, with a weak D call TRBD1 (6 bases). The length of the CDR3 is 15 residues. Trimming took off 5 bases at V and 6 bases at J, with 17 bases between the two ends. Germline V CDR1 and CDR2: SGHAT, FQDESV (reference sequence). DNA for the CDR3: TGTGCCAGCAGCCCCTTTAAACAGGGTTCCAATGAGCAGTTCTTC. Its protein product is CASSPFKQGSNEQFF.

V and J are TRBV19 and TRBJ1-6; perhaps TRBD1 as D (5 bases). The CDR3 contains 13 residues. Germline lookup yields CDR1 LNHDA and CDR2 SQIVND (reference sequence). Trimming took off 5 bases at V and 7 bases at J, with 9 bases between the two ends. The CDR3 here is CASSVQENSPLHF. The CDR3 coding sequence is TGTGCCAGTAGTGTACAGGAAAATTCACCCCTCCACTTT.

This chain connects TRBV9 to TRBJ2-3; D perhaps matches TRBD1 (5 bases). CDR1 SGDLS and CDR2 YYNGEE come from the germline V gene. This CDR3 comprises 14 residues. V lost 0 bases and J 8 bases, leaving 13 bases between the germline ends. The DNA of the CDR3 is TGTGCCAGCAGCGTAGAACCGGACAATCTTACGCAGTATTTT. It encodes CASSVEPDNLTQYF. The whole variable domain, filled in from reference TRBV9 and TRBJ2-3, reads DSGVTQTPKHLITATGQRVTLRCSPRSGDLSVYWYQQSLDQGLQFLIQYYNGEERAKGNILERFSAQQFPDLHSELNLSSLELGDSALYFCASSVEPDNLTQYFGPGTRLTVL.

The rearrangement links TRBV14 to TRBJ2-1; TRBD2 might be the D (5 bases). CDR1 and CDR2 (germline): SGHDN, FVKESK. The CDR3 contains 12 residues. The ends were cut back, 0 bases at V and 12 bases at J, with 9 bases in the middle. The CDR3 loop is CASSQDGGRQFF. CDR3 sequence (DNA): TGTGCCAGCAGCCAAGATGGCGGGCGGCAGTTCTTC.

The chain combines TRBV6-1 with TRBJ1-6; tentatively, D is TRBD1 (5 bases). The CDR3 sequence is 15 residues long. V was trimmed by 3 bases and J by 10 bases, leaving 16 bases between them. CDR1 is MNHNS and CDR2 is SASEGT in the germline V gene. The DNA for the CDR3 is TGTGCCAGCAGTGACCCGACAGTGGGGTCATCACCCCTCCACTTT. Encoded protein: CASSDPTVGSSPLHF.

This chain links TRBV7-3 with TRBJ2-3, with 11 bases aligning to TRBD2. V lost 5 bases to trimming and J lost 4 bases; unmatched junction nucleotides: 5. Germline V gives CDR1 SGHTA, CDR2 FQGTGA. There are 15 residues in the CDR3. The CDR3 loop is CASSPSGRSADTQYF. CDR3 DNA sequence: TGTGCCAGCAGCCCTAGCGGGAGGAGCGCAGATACGCAGTATTTT.

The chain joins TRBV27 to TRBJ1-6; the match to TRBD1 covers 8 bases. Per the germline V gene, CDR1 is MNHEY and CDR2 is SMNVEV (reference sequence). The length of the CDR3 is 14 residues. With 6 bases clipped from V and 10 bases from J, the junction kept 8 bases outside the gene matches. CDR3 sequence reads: CASRLTGGGSPLHF. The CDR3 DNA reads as TGTGCCAGCAGACTTACAGGGGGAGGCTCACCCCTCCACTTT.

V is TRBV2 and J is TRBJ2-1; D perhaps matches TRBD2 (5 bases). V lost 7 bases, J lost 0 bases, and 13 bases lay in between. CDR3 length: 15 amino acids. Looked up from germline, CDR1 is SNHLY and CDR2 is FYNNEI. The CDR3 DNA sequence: TGTGCCAGCAAAAGCGGACTTAGCTCCTACAATGAGCAGTTCTTC. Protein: CASKSGLSSYNEQFF.

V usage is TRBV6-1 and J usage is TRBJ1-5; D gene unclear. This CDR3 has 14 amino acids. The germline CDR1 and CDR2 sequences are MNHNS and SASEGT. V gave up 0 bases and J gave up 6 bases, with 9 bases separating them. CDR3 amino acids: CASSEARSGQPQHF. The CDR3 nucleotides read TGTGCCAGCAGTGAAGCGCGGAGCGGTCAGCCCCAGCATTTT.

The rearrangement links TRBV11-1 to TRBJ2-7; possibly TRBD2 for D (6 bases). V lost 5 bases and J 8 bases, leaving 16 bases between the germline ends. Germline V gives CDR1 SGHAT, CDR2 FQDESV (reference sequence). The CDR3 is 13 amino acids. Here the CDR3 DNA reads TGTGCCAGCAGCGATCTAACCGGGAGCCAGCAGTACTTC. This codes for CASSDLTGSQQYF.

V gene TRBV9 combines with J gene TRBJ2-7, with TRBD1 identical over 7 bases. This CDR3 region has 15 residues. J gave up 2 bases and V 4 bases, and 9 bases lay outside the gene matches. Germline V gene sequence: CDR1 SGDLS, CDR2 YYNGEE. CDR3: CASSPRTGTTYEQYF. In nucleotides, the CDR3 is TGTGCCAGCAGCCCTCGGACAGGAACAACCTACGAGCAGTACTTC.

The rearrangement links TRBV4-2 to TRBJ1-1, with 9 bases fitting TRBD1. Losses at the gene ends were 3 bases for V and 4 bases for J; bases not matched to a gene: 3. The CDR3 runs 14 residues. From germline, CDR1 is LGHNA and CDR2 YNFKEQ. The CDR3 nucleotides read TGTGCCAGCAGCCAGGTGGACAGGGGCACTGAAGCTTTCTTT. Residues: CASSQVDRGTEAFF.

CDR3 nucleotide sequence: TGTGCCAGCAGTTCGCGGGAAAAAACGGAAGAGCAGTACTTC. Translation: CASSSREKTEEQYF. This chain joins TRBV6-2 or TRBV6-3 and TRBJ2-7; tentative D call: TRBD2 (6 bases). Trimming pared 4 bases from V and 7 bases from J, leaving 17 bases between. This CDR3 contains 14 residues. Germline V gene data show CDR1 as MNHEY and CDR2 as SVGEGT.

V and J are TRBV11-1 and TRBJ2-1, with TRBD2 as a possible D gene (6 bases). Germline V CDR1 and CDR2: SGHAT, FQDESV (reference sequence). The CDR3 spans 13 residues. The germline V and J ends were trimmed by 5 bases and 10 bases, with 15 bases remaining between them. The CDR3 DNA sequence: TGTGCCAGCAGCCGTTTAGGAGGAGGGGAGCAGTTCTTC. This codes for CASSRLGGGEQFF.

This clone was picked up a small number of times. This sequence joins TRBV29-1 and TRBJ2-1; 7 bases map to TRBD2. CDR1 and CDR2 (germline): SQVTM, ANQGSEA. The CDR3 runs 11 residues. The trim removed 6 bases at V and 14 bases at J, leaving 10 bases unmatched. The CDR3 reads CSVRAAAGEFF. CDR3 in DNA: TGCAGCGTACGGGCAGCGGCGGGAGAGTTCTTC.

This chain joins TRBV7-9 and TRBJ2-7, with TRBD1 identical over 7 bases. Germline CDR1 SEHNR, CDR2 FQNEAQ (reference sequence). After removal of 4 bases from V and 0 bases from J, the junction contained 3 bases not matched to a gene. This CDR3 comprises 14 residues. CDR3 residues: CASSSDRSSYEQYF. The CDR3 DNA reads TGTGCCAGCAGCTCGGACAGGAGCTCCTACGAGCAGTACTTC.

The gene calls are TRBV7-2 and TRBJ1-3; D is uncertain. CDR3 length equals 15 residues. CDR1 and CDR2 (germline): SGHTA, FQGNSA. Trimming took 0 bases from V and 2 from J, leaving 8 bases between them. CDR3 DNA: TGTGCCAGCAGCTTAGCGCTCTCTACTGGAAACACCATATATTTT. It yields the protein CASSLALSTGNTIYF.